The rows below give T cell receptor beta chains drawn from one sample of a study of T-cell reconstitution after alpha-beta-depleted transplantation in children. MiXCR, applied by TCRdb to the PCR reads, yields one record per CDR3 protein. The table lists around 250,000 distinct CDR3 sequences, around 7.5% of them singletons. The material sequenced was PBMCs, mostly from graft donor cells, taken 180 days after TCRalphabeta/CD19-depleted stem cell transplant. Every receptor here comes from a male patient aged 10-17 years who had a stem cell transplant for acute lymphoblastic leukemia, so the T cells may come from the graft donor. Each CDR3 is given with its conserved first and last residue. D genes are given only for firm matches. Expanded clones are given a class, and other clones once, few, many or no size at all.

clone_size j_call d_call v_call cdr3_aa cdr3_nt
many TRBJ2-7 TRBD1 TRBV4-3 CASSQGSGTGRLSSYEQYF TGCGCCAGCAGCCAAGGTTCTGGGACAGGGCGTCTTAGCTCCTACGAGCAGTACTTC
NA TRBJ2-4 NA TRBV7-3 CASSPYAGPKNIQYF TGTGCCAGCAGCCCCTACGCGGGCCCTAAAAACATTCAGTACTTC
many TRBJ2-3 TRBD2 TRBV29-1 CSAETSGTDTQYF TGCAGCGCCGAGACTAGCGGCACAGATACGCAGTATTTT
many TRBJ2-2 TRBD1 TRBV29-1 CSVEMTGVTGELFF TGCAGCGTTGAGATGACAGGGGTCACCGGGGAGCTGTTTTTT
many TRBJ2-3 TRBD2 TRBV10-3 CAIRAWSGSPDTQYF TGTGCCATCAGGGCTTGGAGCGGGAGCCCAGATACGCAGTATTTT
many TRBJ1-5 TRBD1 TRBV10-3 CAISEFLNRGKNQPQHF TGTGCCATCAGTGAGTTCCTGAACAGGGGAAAGAATCAGCCCCAGCATTTT
many TRBJ2-5 TRBD1 TRBV19 CASSTRTGWQETQYF TGTGCCAGTAGCACCCGGACAGGGTGGCAAGAGACCCAGTACTTC
many TRBJ2-5 TRBD2 TRBV28 CASSGGRAPYQETQYF TGTGCCAGCAGTGGAGGGAGGGCACCTTACCAAGAGACCCAGTACTTC
many TRBJ2-2 NA TRBV14 CASSQVPGTGELFF TGTGCCAGCAGCCAAGTACCCGGGACAGGGGAGCTGTTTTTT
many TRBJ2-7 TRBD1 TRBV6-2/TRBV6-3 CASSPGGALREQYF TGTGCCAGCAGTCCAGGGGGCGCTTTGAGAGAGCAGTACTTC
many TRBJ2-2 TRBD1 TRBV7-9 CASSLIQGSTGELFF TGTGCCAGCAGCTTAATACAGGGGAGCACCGGGGAGCTGTTTTTT
many TRBJ2-1 NA TRBV5-6 CASSLDWSSVRFF TGTGCCAGCAGCTTGGACTGGTCTAGTGTGCGGTTCTTC
many TRBJ2-7 NA TRBV14 CASSHQVREQYF TGTGCCAGCAGCCACCAGGTCCGCGAGCAGTACTTC
many TRBJ1-1 NA TRBV21-1 CASSKEGGQKGLEAFF TGTGCCAGCAGCAAAGAGGGGGGACAGAAAGGCCTTGAAGCTTTCTTT
many TRBJ2-7 TRBD2 TRBV12-3/TRBV12-4 CASSLAGGEYEQYF TGTGCCAGCAGTTTGGCGGGGGGAGAATACGAGCAGTACTTC
many TRBJ2-1 NA TRBV24-1 CATSARLNEQFF TGTGCCACCAGTGCACGTTTGAATGAGCAGTTCTTC
many TRBJ1-1 NA TRBV12-3/TRBV12-4 CASIPAGGRGEAFF TGTGCCAGCATTCCCGCGGGGGGCAGAGGTGAAGCTTTCTTT
many TRBJ1-1 NA TRBV20-1 CSARVPAGRTEAFF TGCAGTGCTAGAGTCCCGGCAGGCCGCACTGAAGCTTTCTTT
many TRBJ2-2 NA TRBV24-1 CATSGLQQNTGELFF TGTGCCACCAGTGGCCTACAGCAGAACACCGGGGAGCTGTTTTTT
many TRBJ1-6 NA TRBV4-2 CASSQDRSGDSPLHF TGTGCCAGCAGCCAAGATCGCTCAGGGGATTCACCCCTCCACTTT
many TRBJ1-4 NA TRBV9 CASSVGRDEKLFF TGTGCCAGCAGCGTTGGGAGGGATGAAAAACTGTTTTTT
many TRBJ2-6 NA TRBV28 CASRGDSGANVLTF TGTGCCAGCAGAGGGGACTCTGGGGCCAACGTCCTGACTTTC
many TRBJ2-1 TRBD2 TRBV9 CASSVDRAGAYNEQFF TGTGCCAGCAGCGTAGATAGGGCGGGAGCCTACAATGAGCAGTTCTTC
many TRBJ1-2 NA TRBV5-1 CASSLGHMPNYGYTF TGCGCCAGCAGCTTGGGGCACATGCCTAACTATGGCTACACCTTC
many TRBJ2-1 NA TRBV4-1 CASSQVGVGNEQFF TGCGCCAGCAGCCAAGTAGGGGTTGGCAATGAGCAGTTCTTC
NA TRBJ1-2 NA TRBV18 CASSLSSRGDGYTF TGTGCCAGCTCCCTAAGCTCCAGGGGAGACGGCTACACCTTC
many TRBJ1-4 NA TRBV4-3 CASSHNTRREKLFF TGCGCCAGCAGCCATAACACCCGGAGGGAAAAACTGTTTTTT
many TRBJ1-2 NA TRBV7-3 CASSLSGALNYGYTF TGTGCCAGCAGCTTATCGGGGGCCCTTAACTATGGCTACACCTTC
many TRBJ2-3 NA TRBV5-1 CASTTRHTGTDTQYF TGCGCCAGCACGACTAGACACACGGGCACAGATACGCAGTATTTT
many TRBJ2-3 TRBD1 TRBV14 CASSPSRGTGTVDTQYF TGTGCCAGCAGCCCCTCACGGGGGACAGGGACAGTCGATACGCAGTATTTT
many TRBJ2-4 NA TRBV4-3 CASSQDEVGPKKAKNIQYF TGCGCCAGCAGCCAAGATGAGGTCGGCCCCAAGAAAGCCAAAAACATTCAGTACTTC
few TRBJ1-4 NA TRBV20-1 CSARVRDNEKLFF TGCAGTGCTAGAGTCAGGGACAATGAAAAACTGTTTTTT